The rows below give T cell receptor beta chains drawn from one sample of a study of shared clonotypes between healthy human individuals. Clones were sequenced by immunoSEQ multiplex PCR, and TCRdb holds only the in-frame ones, with some missing. This sample has roughly 2,300,000 clones, with around 90% found just once. What was sequenced was naive CD4+ T cells from PBMCs. These receptors originate from a man younger than 30 in good health. Some clones in this sample may be carry-over from other donors' samples. Each CDR3 is given with its conserved first and last residue. A D gene is named only where the DNA matches it firmly. Expanded clones are given a class, and other clones once, few, many or no size at all.

size: .
V: TRBV14
length: 14
D: TRBD1
J: TRBJ2-1
DNA: TGTGCCAGCAGCCAGGACAGGGTTCGCAATGAGCAGTTCTTC
CDR3: CASSQDRVRNEQFF

size: once
V: TRBV7-9
length: 13
D: .
J: TRBJ2-7
DNA: TGTGCCAGCAGCCCTACACCCTCCTACGAGCAGTACTTC
CDR3: CASSPTPSYEQYF

size: .
V: TRBV30
length: 13
D: .
J: TRBJ1-6
DNA: TGTGCCTGGGGACAGACCGCTAATTCACCCCTCCACTTT
CDR3: CAWGQTANSPLHF

size: .
V: TRBV5-1
length: 15
D: TRBD2
J: TRBJ2-1
DNA: TGCGCCAGCAGGATTAGCGGGAGCTCCTACAATGAGCAGTTCTTC
CDR3: CASRISGSSYNEQFF

size: .
V: TRBV27
length: 18
D: TRBD2
J: TRBJ2-1
DNA: TGTGCCAGCACCTCTATCCTAGCGGGAGGGCCCTCCTACAATGAGCAGTTCTTC
CDR3: CASTSILAGGPSYNEQFF

size: .
V: TRBV7-9
length: 12
D: .
J: TRBJ1-2
DNA: TGTGCCAGCAGCTTAGAGCAGGGTGGCTACACCTTC
CDR3: CASSLEQGGYTF

size: .
V: TRBV11-1
length: 15
D: TRBD1
J: TRBJ2-3
DNA: TGTGCCAGCAGCGACCCAGGGGGCTTGGTTGATACGCAGTATTTT
CDR3: CASSDPGGLVDTQYF

size: .
V: TRBV7-2
length: 13
D: TRBD2
J: TRBJ2-7
DNA: TGTGCCAGCGTTACTAGCGGGCCCTACGAGCAGTACTTC
CDR3: CASVTSGPYEQYF

size: once
V: TRBV6-5
length: 14
D: .
J: TRBJ1-5
DNA: TGTGCCTCGGCATGGAGGGGAAGCAATCAGCCCCAGCATTTT
CDR3: CASAWRGSNQPQHF

size: .
V: TRBV7-3
length: 15
D: .
J: TRBJ2-3
DNA: TGTGCCAGCAGCTTAAGATTGTCCAGCACAGATACGCAGTATTTT
CDR3: CASSLRLSSTDTQYF

size: few
V: TRBV25-1
length: 13
D: .
J: TRBJ1-2
DNA: TGTGCCAGCTCGAAGGGGGAGAACTATGGCTACACCTTC
CDR3: CASSKGENYGYTF

size: .
V: TRBV5-1
length: 12
D: .
J: TRBJ2-1
DNA: TGCGCCAGCAGCCCTCCCGGGAATGAGCAGTTCTTC
CDR3: CASSPPGNEQFF

size: .
V: TRBV19
length: 20
D: TRBD2
J: TRBJ2-2
DNA: TGTGCCAGTAGTATAGATATAGCGGGAGCCCCTCCAGCGAACACCGGGGAGCTGTTTTTT
CDR3: CASSIDIAGAPPANTGELFF

size: .
V: TRBV5-1
length: 15
D: .
J: TRBJ1-1
DNA: TGCGCCAGCAGCTTGGCCGGTATACTAGCGACTGAAGCTTTCTTT
CDR3: CASSLAGILATEAFF

size: .
V: TRBV4-1
length: 16
D: TRBD1
J: TRBJ1-2
DNA: TGCGCCAGCAGCCAACAGGGGGCCTCTGTCGGCTATGGCTACACCTTC
CDR3: CASSQQGASVGYGYTF

size: .
V: TRBV18
length: 13
D: .
J: TRBJ1-1
DNA: TGTGCCAGCTCAGTGCCGAGGAACACTGAAGCTTTCTTT
CDR3: CASSVPRNTEAFF

size: .
V: TRBV29-1
length: 13
D: TRBD1
J: TRBJ1-1
DNA: TGCAGCGTTGACAGGGGGAGAGTCACTGAAGCTTTCTTT
CDR3: CSVDRGRVTEAFF

size: .
V: TRBV25-1
length: 17
D: TRBD1
J: TRBJ1-2
DNA: TGTGCCAGCAGTGCATACTCCGGGACAGGAGCTAACTATGGCTACACCTTC
CDR3: CASSAYSGTGANYGYTF

size: .
V: TRBV6-1
length: 14
D: TRBD1
J: TRBJ1-2
DNA: TGTGCCAGCAGTGCTGGGACAGCAAACTATGGCTACACCTTC
CDR3: CASSAGTANYGYTF

size: .
V: TRBV27
length: 14
D: .
J: TRBJ2-6
DNA: TGTGCCAGCAGATCAGGGCATGGGGCCAACGTCCTGACTTTC
CDR3: CASRSGHGANVLTF

size: .
V: TRBV28
length: 16
D: TRBD1
J: TRBJ1-5
DNA: TGTGCCAGCAGTTGGGTAGGACAGGAGAGCAATCAGCCCCAGCATTTT
CDR3: CASSWVGQESNQPQHF

size: .
V: TRBV28
length: 12
D: .
J: TRBJ1-2
DNA: TGTGCCAGCAGCCCCCCTAACTATGGCTACACCTTC
CDR3: CASSPPNYGYTF

size: .
V: TRBV18
length: 16
D: .
J: TRBJ1-3
DNA: TGTGCCAGCTCACCATTCGCTGCAGGCCCTGGAAACACCATATATTTT
CDR3: CASSPFAAGPGNTIYF

size: .
V: TRBV19
length: 15
D: TRBD1
J: TRBJ1-5
DNA: TGTGCCAGTAGTTGGGTAAGAGACAGGGAACAGCCCCAGCATTTT
CDR3: CASSWVRDREQPQHF

size: .
V: TRBV14
length: 16
D: TRBD2
J: TRBJ2-2
DNA: TGTGCCAGCAGCATCAAAGCGGGAGGTGGGACCGGGGAGCTGTTTTTT
CDR3: CASSIKAGGGTGELFF

size: .
V: TRBV2
length: 13
D: .
J: TRBJ2-7
DNA: TGTGCCATCCTCGGCCCCCAGGTGGCCGAGCAGTACTTC
CDR3: CAILGPQVAEQYF

size: .
V: TRBV4-1
length: 15
D: .
J: TRBJ2-2
DNA: TGCGCCAGCAGCTACGACAGGCCTAACACCGGGGAGCTGTTTTTT
CDR3: CASSYDRPNTGELFF

size: .
V: TRBV4-1
length: 14
D: .
J: TRBJ1-4
DNA: TGCGCCAGCAGCCAAGCCGGGAGAGCTGAAAAACTGTTTTTT
CDR3: CASSQAGRAEKLFF

size: .
V: TRBV6-1
length: 14
D: .
J: TRBJ2-7
DNA: TGTGCCAGCAGTGAAGTCGGTAGCTCCTACGAGCAGTACTTC
CDR3: CASSEVGSSYEQYF

size: few
V: TRBV4-2
length: 16
D: .
J: TRBJ1-1
DNA: TGTGCCAGCAGCCAAGGGCCTCTGACGTTGGGCACTGAAGCTTTCTTT
CDR3: CASSQGPLTLGTEAFF

size: .
V: TRBV11-2
length: 16
D: .
J: TRBJ1-4
DNA: TGTGCCAGCAGCTTAAGTGCGTCAGGGCCTAATGAAAAACTGTTTTTT
CDR3: CASSLSASGPNEKLFF

size: .
V: TRBV7-2
length: 18
D: TRBD2
J: TRBJ2-6
DNA: TGTGCCAGCAGCTTAGCGCTAGCGGGGGGCTCTGGGGCCAACGTCCTGACTTTC
CDR3: CASSLALAGGSGANVLTF

size: .
V: TRBV5-4
length: 13
D: TRBD1
J: TRBJ2-5
DNA: TGTGCCAGCAGCCGGACAGGGGTAGAGACCCAGTACTTC
CDR3: CASSRTGVETQYF

size: once
V: TRBV19
length: 13
D: .
J: TRBJ1-5
DNA: TGTGCCAGTAGTCTCTGGGGAGATCAGCCCCAGCATTTT
CDR3: CASSLWGDQPQHF

size: once
V: TRBV10-2
length: 13
D: .
J: TRBJ2-1
DNA: TGCGCCAGCAGTGACAACCGGGCGACTAGAGGCTTCTTC
CDR3: CASSDNRATRGFF

size: .
V: TRBV10-2
length: 14
D: .
J: TRBJ1-3
DNA: TGCGCCAGCAGTGAGGGGGTGCTGGGAAACACCATATATTTT
CDR3: CASSEGVLGNTIYF

size: .
V: TRBV19
length: 16
D: .
J: TRBJ1-5
DNA: TGTGCCAGTAGTATAATGGGCGGCGGGTCCAATCAGCCCCAGCATTTT
CDR3: CASSIMGGGSNQPQHF

size: .
V: TRBV7-6
length: 13
D: .
J: TRBJ2-1
DNA: TGTGCCAGCGGACCTTACGGGTCGAATGAGCAGTTCTTC
CDR3: CASGPYGSNEQFF

size: .
V: TRBV14
length: 19
D: TRBD2
J: TRBJ2-7
DNA: TGTGCCAGCAGCCAAGTGTTTAGCGGGCGACCTAAGGGTTCCTACGAGCAGTACTTC
CDR3: CASSQVFSGRPKGSYEQYF

size: .
V: TRBV9
length: 16
D: .
J: TRBJ1-4
DNA: TGTGCCAGCAGCCTTGCAACAGGTGCAACTAATGAAAAACTGTTTTTT
CDR3: CASSLATGATNEKLFF

size: .
V: TRBV19
length: 12
D: .
J: TRBJ2-1
DNA: TGTGCCAGTAGTATAGTGGGCGGTGAGCAGTTCTTC
CDR3: CASSIVGGEQFF

size: .
V: TRBV7-3
length: 14
D: TRBD1
J: TRBJ1-1
DNA: TGTGCCAGCAGTCGGGACAGGGCGAACACTGAAGCTTTCTTT
CDR3: CASSRDRANTEAFF

size: .
V: TRBV28
length: 13
D: TRBD2
J: TRBJ2-1
DNA: TGTGCCAGCATTCCTAGCGGGTCCAATGAGCAGTTCTTC
CDR3: CASIPSGSNEQFF

size: .
V: TRBV11-2
length: 15
D: .
J: TRBJ2-3
DNA: TGTGCCAGCAGCCCCGGCAACCCTTACACAGATACGCAGTATTTT
CDR3: CASSPGNPYTDTQYF

size: .
V: TRBV28
length: 16
D: .
J: TRBJ2-3
DNA: TGTGCCAGCAGCCGAGGACAGTCGACAAGCACAGATACGCAGTATTTT
CDR3: CASSRGQSTSTDTQYF

size: .
V: TRBV4-3
length: 16
D: TRBD1
J: TRBJ1-2
DNA: TGCGCCAGCAGCCATTCCCCGGGACAGGGGGCCCTTGGCTACACCTTC
CDR3: CASSHSPGQGALGYTF

size: .
V: TRBV28
length: 16
D: .
J: TRBJ2-2
DNA: TGTGCCAGCAGTACCCCGGCAGCGTCGAACACCGGGGAGCTGTTTTTT
CDR3: CASSTPAASNTGELFF

size: .
V: TRBV4-2
length: 13
D: .
J: TRBJ2-3
DNA: TGTGCCAGCAGCCAAGCACGCACAGATACGCAGTATTTT
CDR3: CASSQARTDTQYF

size: .
V: TRBV28
length: 18
D: TRBD2
J: TRBJ2-3
DNA: TGTGCCAGCAGTTTCGGCCTAGCGGGAGGGCCAGGCACAGATACGCAGTATTTT
CDR3: CASSFGLAGGPGTDTQYF

size: .
V: TRBV7-9
length: 16
D: .
J: TRBJ2-3
DNA: TGTGCCAGCAGCTTAGCGACACCTAGACGCACAGATACGCAGTATTTT
CDR3: CASSLATPRRTDTQYF

size: .
V: TRBV2
length: 13
D: .
J: TRBJ1-1
DNA: TGTGCCAGCAGTGAATATAGGAACACTGAAGCTTTCTTT
CDR3: CASSEYRNTEAFF

size: .
V: TRBV7-3
length: 15
D: TRBD1
J: TRBJ2-3
DNA: TGTGCCAGCAGCTTAACGGGACAGAGCACAGATACGCAGTATTTT
CDR3: CASSLTGQSTDTQYF

size: .
V: TRBV19
length: 14
D: .
J: TRBJ2-2
DNA: TGTGCCAGCACCGAACTCAGGGACGCCGGGGAGCTGTTTTTT
CDR3: CASTELRDAGELFF

size: .
V: TRBV5-6
length: 15
D: TRBD2
J: TRBJ2-1
DNA: TGTGCCAGCAGCTTGGTTGTAGCGGGAGGGAATGAGCAGTTCTTC
CDR3: CASSLVVAGGNEQFF

size: .
V: TRBV10-3
length: 15
D: .
J: TRBJ2-7
DNA: TGTGCCATCAGTGGAGGCACCGGGGGCGAGTACGAGCAGTACTTC
CDR3: CAISGGTGGEYEQYF